This T cell receptor beta chain stems from a study of shared clonotypes between healthy human individuals. The data were produced by immunoSEQ multiplex PCR, yet TCRdb's version contains in-frame clones alone and is incomplete. Of roughly 2.1 million clones in the sample, 85% to 95% were seen once. Naivety among CD8 cells was defined by CD45RO negativity and positive CCR7 selection, thereby excluding terminally differentiated effector memory CD45RA+ cells. Trimming left V 3 bases short and J 6 bases short, with 15 bases between. CDR3 length: 15 amino acids. Germline CDR1 and CDR2: SGDLS and YYNGEE. This chain connects TRBV9 to TRBJ2-2; D remains ambiguous. Material: naive CD8+ T cells from PBMCs. The sequence was obtained from a man younger than 35 in good health. Some clones in this sample may be carry-over from other donors' samples. The CDR3 DNA reads as TGTGCCAGCAGCGGAGGCCCCCGTGGGGCCGGGGAGCTGTTTTTT. Its protein is CASSGGPRGAGELFF.